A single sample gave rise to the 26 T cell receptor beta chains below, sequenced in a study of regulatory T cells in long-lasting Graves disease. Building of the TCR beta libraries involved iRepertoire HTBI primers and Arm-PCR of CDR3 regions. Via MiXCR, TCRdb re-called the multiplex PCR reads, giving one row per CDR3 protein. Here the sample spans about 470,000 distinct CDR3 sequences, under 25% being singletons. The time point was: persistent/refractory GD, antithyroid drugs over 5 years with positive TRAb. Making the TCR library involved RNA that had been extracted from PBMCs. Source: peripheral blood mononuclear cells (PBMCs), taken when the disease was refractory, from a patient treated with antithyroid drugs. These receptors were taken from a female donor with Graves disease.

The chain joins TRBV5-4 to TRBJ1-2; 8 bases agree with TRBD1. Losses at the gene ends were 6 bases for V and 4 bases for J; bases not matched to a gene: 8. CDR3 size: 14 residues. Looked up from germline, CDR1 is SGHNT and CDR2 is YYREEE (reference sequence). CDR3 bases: TGTGCCAGCACCAGTACAGGGGGTTCCTATGGCTACACCTTC. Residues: CASTSTGGSYGYTF.

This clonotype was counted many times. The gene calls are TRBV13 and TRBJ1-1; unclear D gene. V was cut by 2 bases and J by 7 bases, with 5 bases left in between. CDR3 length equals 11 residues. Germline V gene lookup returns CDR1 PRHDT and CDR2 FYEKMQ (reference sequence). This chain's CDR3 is CASSLLLEAFF. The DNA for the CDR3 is TGTGCCAGCAGCTTACTTCTTGAAGCTTTCTTT.

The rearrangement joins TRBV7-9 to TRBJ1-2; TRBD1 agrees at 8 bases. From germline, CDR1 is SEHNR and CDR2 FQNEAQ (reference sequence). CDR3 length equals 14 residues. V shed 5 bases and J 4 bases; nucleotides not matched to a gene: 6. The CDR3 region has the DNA TGTGCCAGCAGCATCGGACAGGGACCCTATGGCTACACCTTC. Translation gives CASSIGQGPYGYTF.

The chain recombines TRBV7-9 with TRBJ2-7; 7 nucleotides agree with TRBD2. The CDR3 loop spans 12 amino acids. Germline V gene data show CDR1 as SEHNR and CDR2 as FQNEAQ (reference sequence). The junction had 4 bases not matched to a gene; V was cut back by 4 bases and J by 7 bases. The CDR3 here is CASSSPGGEQYF. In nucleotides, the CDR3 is TGTGCCAGCAGCTCCCCCGGGGGGGAGCAGTACTTC. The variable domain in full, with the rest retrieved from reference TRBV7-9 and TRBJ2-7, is DTGVSQNPRHKITKRGQNVTFRCDPISEHNRLYWYRQTLGQGPEFLTYFQNEAQLEKSRLLSDRFSAERPKGSFSTLEIQRTEQGDSAMYLCASSSPGGEQYFGPGTRLTVT.

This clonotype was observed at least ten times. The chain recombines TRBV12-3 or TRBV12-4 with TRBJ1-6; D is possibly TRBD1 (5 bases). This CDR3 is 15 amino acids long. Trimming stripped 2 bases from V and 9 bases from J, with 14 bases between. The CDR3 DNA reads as TGTGCCAGCAGTTTACAGGGTGTGAGTGGTTCACCCCTCCACTTT. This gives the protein CASSLQGVSGSPLHF.

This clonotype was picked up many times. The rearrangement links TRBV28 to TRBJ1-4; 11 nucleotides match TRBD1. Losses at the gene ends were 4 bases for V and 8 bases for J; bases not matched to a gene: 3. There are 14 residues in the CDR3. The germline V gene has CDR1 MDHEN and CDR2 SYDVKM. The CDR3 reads CASSSGQGDEKLFF. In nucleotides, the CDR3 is TGTGCCAGCAGTTCGGGACAGGGGGACGAAAAACTGTTTTTT.

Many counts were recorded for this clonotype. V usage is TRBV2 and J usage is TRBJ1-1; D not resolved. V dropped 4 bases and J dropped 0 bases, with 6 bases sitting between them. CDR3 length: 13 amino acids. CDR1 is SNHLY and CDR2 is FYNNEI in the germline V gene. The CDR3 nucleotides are TGTGCCAGCAGTGGTGAGATGAACACTGAAGCTTTCTTT. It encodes CASSGEMNTEAFF.

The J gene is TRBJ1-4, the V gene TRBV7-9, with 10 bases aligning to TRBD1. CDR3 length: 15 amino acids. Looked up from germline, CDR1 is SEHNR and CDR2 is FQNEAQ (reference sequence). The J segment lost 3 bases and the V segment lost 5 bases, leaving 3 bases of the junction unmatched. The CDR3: CASSRGQGANEKLFF. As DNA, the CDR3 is TGTGCCAGCAGCAGAGGACAGGGGGCTAATGAAAAACTGTTTTTT.

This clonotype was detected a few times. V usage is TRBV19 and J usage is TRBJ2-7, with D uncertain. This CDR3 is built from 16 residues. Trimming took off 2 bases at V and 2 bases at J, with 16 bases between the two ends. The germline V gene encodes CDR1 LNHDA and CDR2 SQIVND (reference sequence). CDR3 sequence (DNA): TGTGCCAGTAGTATATCGTCCCAGAGTCTTGCCTACGAGCAGTACTTC. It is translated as CASSISSQSLAYEQYF. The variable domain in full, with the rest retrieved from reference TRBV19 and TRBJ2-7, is DGGITQSPKYLFRKEGQNVTLSCEQNLNHDAMYWYRQDPGQGLRLIYYSQIVNDFQKGDIAEGYSVSREKKESFPLTVTSAQKNPTAFYLCASSISSQSLAYEQYFGPGTRLTVT.

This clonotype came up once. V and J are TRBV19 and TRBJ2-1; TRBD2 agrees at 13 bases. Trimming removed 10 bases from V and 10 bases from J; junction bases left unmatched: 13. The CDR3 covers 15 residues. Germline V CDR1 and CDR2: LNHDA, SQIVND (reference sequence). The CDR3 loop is CATRLLLAGGEEQFF. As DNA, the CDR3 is TGTGCCACTCGCCTCCTACTAGCGGGAGGGGAGGAGCAGTTCTTC.

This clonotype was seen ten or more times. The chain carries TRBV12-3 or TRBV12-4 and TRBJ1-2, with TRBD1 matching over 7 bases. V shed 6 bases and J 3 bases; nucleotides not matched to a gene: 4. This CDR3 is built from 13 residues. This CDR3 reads CASSSGQDYGYTF. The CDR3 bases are TGTGCCAGCAGCTCCGGACAGGACTATGGCTACACCTTC.

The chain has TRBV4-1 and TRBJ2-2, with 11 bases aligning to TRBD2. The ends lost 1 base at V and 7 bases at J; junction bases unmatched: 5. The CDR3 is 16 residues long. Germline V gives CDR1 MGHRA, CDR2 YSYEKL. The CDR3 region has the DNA TGCGCCAGCAGCCAAGTACTAGCGGGAGAAAGCGGGGAGCTGTTTTTT. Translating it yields CASSQVLAGESGELFF.

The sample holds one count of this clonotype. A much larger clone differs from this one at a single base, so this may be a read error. The CDR3 here is CTSSYSRLAASEQYF. CDR3 in DNA: TGTACCAGCAGTTACTCGAGACTAGCGGCTTCCGAGCAGTACTTC. The gene calls are TRBV6-5 and TRBJ2-7; TRBD2 matches at 9 bases. Germline V gives CDR1 MNHEY, CDR2 SVGAGI. The CDR3 runs to 15 residues.

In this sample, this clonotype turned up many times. CDR3 nucleotides: TGTGCCAGCAGCACAGACAGTCCGTTGAACACTGAAGCTTTCTTT. Translation gives CASSTDSPLNTEAFF. The chain couples TRBV12-3 or TRBV12-4 to TRBJ1-1; tentatively, D is TRBD1 (5 bases). The V end was cut by 6 bases, the J end by 0 bases, with 14 bases between. The CDR3 runs 15 residues.

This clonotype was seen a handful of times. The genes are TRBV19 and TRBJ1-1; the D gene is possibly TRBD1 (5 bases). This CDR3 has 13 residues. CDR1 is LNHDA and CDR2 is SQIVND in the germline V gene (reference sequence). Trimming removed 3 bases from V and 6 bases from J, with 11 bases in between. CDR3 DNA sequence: TGTGCCAGTAGTATGGGACCCACACCTGAAGCTTTCTTT. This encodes CASSMGPTPEAFF. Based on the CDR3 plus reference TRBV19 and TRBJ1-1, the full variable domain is DGGITQSPKYLFRKEGQNVTLSCEQNLNHDAMYWYRQDPGQGLRLIYYSQIVNDFQKGDIAEGYSVSREKKESFPLTVTSAQKNPTAFYLCASSMGPTPEAFFGQGTRLTVV.

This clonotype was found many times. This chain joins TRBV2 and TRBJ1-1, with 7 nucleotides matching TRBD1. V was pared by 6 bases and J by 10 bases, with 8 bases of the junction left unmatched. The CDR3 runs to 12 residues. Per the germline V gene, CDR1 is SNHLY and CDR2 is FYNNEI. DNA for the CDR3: TGTGCCAGCAGCGACAGGGTCGGGGGAGCTTTCTTT. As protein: CASSDRVGGAFF.

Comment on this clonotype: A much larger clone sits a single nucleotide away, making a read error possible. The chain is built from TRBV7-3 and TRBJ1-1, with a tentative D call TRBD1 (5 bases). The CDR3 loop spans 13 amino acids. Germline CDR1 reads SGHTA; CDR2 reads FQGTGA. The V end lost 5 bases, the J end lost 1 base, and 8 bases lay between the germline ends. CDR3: CASSPDTNTEAFF. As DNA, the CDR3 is TGTGCCAGCAGCCCGGACACGAACACTGAAGCTTTCTTT.

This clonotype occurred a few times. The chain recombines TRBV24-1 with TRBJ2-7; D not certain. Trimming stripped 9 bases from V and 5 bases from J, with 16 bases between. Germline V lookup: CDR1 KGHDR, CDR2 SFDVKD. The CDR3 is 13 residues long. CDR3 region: CATSPKSLNEQYF. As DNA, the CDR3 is TGTGCCACCTCGCCAAAGTCCCTCAACGAGCAGTACTTC.

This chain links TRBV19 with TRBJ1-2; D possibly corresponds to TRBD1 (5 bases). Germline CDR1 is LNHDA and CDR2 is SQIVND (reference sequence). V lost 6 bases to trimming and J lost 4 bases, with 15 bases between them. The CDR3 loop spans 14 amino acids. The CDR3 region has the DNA TGTGCCAGTAGAAGGGGCCACGAGGGCTATGGCTACACCTTC. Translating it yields CASRRGHEGYGYTF. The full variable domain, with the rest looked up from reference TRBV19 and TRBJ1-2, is DGGITQSPKYLFRKEGQNVTLSCEQNLNHDAMYWYRQDPGQGLRLIYYSQIVNDFQKGDIAEGYSVSREKKESFPLTVTSAQKNPTAFYLCASRRGHEGYGYTFGSGTRLTVV.

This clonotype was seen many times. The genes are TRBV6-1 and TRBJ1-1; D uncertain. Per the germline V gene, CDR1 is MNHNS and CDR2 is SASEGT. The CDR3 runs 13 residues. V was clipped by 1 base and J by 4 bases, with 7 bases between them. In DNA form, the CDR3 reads TGTGCCAGCAGTGAAGTAAGGGTCACTGAAGCTTTCTTT. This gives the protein CASSEVRVTEAFF.

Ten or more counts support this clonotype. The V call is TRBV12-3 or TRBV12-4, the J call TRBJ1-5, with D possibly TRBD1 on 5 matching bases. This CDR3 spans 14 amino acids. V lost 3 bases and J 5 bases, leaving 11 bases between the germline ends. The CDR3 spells CASSFAGVDQPQHF. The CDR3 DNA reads TGTGCCAGCAGTTTCGCGGGGGTGGATCAGCCCCAGCATTTT.

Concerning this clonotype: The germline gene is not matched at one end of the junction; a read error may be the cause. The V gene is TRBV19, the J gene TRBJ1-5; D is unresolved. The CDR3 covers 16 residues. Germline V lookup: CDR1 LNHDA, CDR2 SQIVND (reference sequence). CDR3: CASSIGADPSNRPQHF. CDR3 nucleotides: TGTGCCAGTAGTATAGGGGCAGATCCTAGCAATCGGCCCCAGCATTTT. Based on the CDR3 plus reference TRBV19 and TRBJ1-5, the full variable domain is DGGITQSPKYLFRKEGQNVTLSCEQNLNHDAMYWYRQDPGQGLRLIYYSQIVNDFQKGDIAEGYSVSREKKESFPLTVTSAQKNPTAFYLCASSIGADPSNRPQHFGDGTRLSIL.

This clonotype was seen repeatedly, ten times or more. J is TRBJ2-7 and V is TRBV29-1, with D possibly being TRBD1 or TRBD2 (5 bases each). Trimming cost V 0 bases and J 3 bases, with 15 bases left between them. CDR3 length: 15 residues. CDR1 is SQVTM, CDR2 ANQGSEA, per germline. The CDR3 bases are TGCAGCGTTGAAGAGACCGGGACCCCTCTCTACGAGCAGTACTTC. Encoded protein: CSVEETGTPLYEQYF.

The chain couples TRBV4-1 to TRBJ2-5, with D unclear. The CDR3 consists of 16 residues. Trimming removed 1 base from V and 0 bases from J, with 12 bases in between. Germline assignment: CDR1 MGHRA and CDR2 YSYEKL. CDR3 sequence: CASSQVTSGYQETQYF. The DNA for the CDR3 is TGCGCCAGCAGCCAAGTCACGTCCGGGTACCAAGAGACCCAGTACTTC.

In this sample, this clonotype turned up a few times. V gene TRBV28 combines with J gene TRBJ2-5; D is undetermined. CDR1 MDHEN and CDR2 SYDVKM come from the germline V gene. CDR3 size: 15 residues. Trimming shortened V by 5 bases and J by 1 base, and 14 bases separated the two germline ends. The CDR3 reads CASSGKFMSQETQYF. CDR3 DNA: TGTGCCAGCAGTGGCAAGTTTATGTCCCAAGAGACCCAGTACTTC.

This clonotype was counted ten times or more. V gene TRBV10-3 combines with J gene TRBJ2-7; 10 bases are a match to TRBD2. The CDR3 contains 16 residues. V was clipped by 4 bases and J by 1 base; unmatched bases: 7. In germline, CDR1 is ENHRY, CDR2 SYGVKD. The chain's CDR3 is CAISVPSGGQSYEQYF. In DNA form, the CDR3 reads TGTGCCATCAGTGTCCCTAGCGGGGGCCAGTCCTACGAGCAGTACTTC.